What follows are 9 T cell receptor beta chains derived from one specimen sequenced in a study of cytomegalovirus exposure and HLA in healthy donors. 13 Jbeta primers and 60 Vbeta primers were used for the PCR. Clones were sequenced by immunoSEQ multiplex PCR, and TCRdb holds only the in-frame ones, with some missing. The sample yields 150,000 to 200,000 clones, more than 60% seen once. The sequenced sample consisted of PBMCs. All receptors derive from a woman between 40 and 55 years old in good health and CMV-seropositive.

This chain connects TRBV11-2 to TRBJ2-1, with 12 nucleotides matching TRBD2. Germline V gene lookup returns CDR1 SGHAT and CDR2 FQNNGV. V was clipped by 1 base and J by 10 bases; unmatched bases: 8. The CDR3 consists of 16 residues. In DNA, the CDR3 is TGTGCCAGCAGCTTAGTCTTGACTAGCGGGAGAGAAGAGCAGTTCTTC. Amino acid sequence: CASSLVLTSGREEQFF. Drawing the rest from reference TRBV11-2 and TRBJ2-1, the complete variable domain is EAGVAQSPRYKIIEKRQSVAFWCNPISGHATLYWYQQILGQGPKLLIQFQNNGVVDDSQLPKDRFSAERLKGVDSTLKIQPAKLEDSAVYLCASSLVLTSGREEQFFGPGTRLTVL.

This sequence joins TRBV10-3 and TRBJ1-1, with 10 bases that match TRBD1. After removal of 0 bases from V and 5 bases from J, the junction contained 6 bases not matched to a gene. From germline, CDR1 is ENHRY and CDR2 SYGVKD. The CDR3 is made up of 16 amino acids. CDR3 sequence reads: CAISESLDRGFTEAFF. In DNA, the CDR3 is TGTGCCATCAGTGAGTCGTTGGACAGGGGGTTTACTGAAGCTTTCTTT.

CDR3 loop: CATSTLPGTGWGNTGELFF. CDR3 nucleotides: TGTGCCACCAGCACCCTTCCCGGGACAGGGTGGGGAAACACCGGGGAGCTGTTTTTT. The chain is built from TRBV15 and TRBJ2-2; TRBD1 matches at 9 bases. After removal of 4 bases from V and 2 bases from J, the junction contained 14 bases not matched to a gene. In germline, CDR1 is LNHNV, CDR2 YYDKDF (reference sequence). This CDR3 is 19 amino acids long.

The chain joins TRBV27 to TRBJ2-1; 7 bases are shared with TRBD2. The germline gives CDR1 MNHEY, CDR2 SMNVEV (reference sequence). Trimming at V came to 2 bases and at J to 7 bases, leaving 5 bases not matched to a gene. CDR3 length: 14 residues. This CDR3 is CASSLAGVWNEQFF. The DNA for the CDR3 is TGTGCCAGCAGTTTAGCGGGAGTGTGGAATGAGCAGTTCTTC.

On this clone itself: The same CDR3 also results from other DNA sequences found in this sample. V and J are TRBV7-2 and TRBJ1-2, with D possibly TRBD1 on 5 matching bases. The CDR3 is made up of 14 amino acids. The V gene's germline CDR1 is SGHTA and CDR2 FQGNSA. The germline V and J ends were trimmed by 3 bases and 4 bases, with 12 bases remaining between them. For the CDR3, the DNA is TGTGCCAGCAGCTTGATTGACCAGGGCTATGGCTACACCTTC. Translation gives CASSLIDQGYGYTF.

CDR3 protein: CASGRARYEQYF. The CDR3 DNA sequence: TGTGCCAGCGGGAGGGCCAGATACGAGCAGTACTTC. The chain recombines TRBV6-5 with TRBJ2-7; 7 bases match TRBD2. Unmatched junction bases numbered 5, after V lost 8 bases and J lost 4 bases. CDR1 is MNHEY and CDR2 is SVGAGI in the germline V gene. The CDR3 length is 12 residues.

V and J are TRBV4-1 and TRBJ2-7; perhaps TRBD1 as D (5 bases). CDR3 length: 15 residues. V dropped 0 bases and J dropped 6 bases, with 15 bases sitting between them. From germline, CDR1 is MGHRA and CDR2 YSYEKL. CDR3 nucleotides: TGCGCCAGCAGCCAAGATCAGGGTAAGGGTCGCGAGCAGTACTTC. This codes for CASSQDQGKGREQYF.

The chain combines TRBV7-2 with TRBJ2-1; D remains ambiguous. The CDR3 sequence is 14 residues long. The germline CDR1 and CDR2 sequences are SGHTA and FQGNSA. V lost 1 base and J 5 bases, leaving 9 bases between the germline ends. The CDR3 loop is CASSLVSLNNEQFF. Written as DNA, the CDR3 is TGTGCCAGCAGCTTAGTGAGCCTTAACAATGAGCAGTTCTTC.

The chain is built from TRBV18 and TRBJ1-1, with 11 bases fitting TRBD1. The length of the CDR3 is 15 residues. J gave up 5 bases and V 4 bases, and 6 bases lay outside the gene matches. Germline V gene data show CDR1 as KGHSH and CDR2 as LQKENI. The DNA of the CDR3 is TGTGCCAGCTCACTAGGGACAGGGGGAGAAACTGAAGCTTTCTTT. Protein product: CASSLGTGGETEAFF.